Each of the 5 T cell receptor beta chains below was sequenced from the same sample in a study of blood T cells in healthy people across ages. Sample-barcoded 5' priming and a J-beta primer mix drove a second PCR of roughly 6 to 12 cycles. From the 5' RACE reads, TCRdb called clonotypes with MiXCR, one entry per CDR3 protein. The sample lists about 780,000 distinct CDR3 sequences; around 68% were seen once. Sequencing was performed on blood. These receptors were obtained from a man younger than 45 in good health.

The gene calls are TRBV4-2 and TRBJ2-7, with D tentatively TRBD2 (5 bases). CDR1 and CDR2 (germline): LGHNA, YNFKEQ. V lost 1 base and J 4 bases, leaving 14 bases between the germline ends. CDR3 size: 15 residues. The CDR3 sequence is CASSQGERRNYEQYF. CDR3 sequence (DNA): TGTGCCAGCAGCCAAGGGGAGCGGAGGAATTACGAGCAGTACTTC.

This clonotype has more than one count but fewer than ten. The chain uses TRBV28 and TRBJ2-7; the D gene is possibly TRBD1 (5 bases). The length of the CDR3 is 11 residues. V was shortened by 8 bases and J by 3 bases, with 8 bases between the two germline ends. CDR1 is MDHEN and CDR2 is SYDVKM in the germline V gene. The CDR3 protein is CASVDSYEQYF. The DNA for the CDR3 is TGTGCCAGCGTAGACAGCTACGAGCAGTACTTC.

V gene TRBV24-1 combines with J gene TRBJ2-3; D unclear. Trimming stripped 5 bases from V and 0 bases from J, with 14 bases between. Germline CDR1 is KGHDR and CDR2 is SFDVKD. The CDR3 extends over 16 amino acids. The CDR3 protein is CATSVGRSPSTDTQYF. Written as DNA, the CDR3 is TGTGCCACCAGTGTCGGCAGATCCCCTAGCACAGATACGCAGTATTTT.

V usage is TRBV12-3 or TRBV12-4 and J usage is TRBJ2-7; 9 bases agree with TRBD1. This CDR3 region has 15 residues. Trimming at V came to 3 bases and at J to 2 bases, leaving 5 bases not matched to a gene. The CDR3, as DNA: TGTGCCAGCAGTTTCCCTGGGACAGGGACCTACGAGCAGTACTTC. Translated, it gives CASSFPGTGTYEQYF.

The chain links TRBV4-3 to TRBJ1-1, with a possible D match to TRBD1 (5 bases). The CDR3 has 16 amino acids. V gave up 2 bases and J gave up 0 bases, with 13 bases separating them. In germline, CDR1 is LGHNA, CDR2 YSLEER. CDR3 DNA: TGCGCCAGCAGCCAACGCGGGACTTACATGAACACTGAAGCTTTCTTT. Translation: CASSQRGTYMNTEAFF.